This is a list of T cell receptor beta chains from one sample in a study of cytomegalovirus exposure and HLA in healthy donors. Data came from immunoSEQ multiplex PCR; TCRdb stores just in-frame clones and leaves some out. Found here are about 160,000 clones, over 70% of them singletons; the top ten hold approximately 1.4%. Specimen: PBMCs. These TCRs come from a woman aged 18-35 years in good health and CMV-seronegative. CDR3s include the opening cysteine and the closing phenylalanine or tryptophan. D genes are given only for firm matches. Not every row has a clone size; where given, it reads once, few, many or a size class.

once | TRBJ2-3 | TRBV29-1 | . | CSVERERTRTDTQYF | TGCAGCGTTGAACGGGAGAGGACCCGCACAGATACGCAGTATTTT
. | TRBJ2-2 | TRBV10-3 | . | CAISESTRQVSTGELFF | TGTGCCATCAGTGAGTCGACGAGACAGGTGTCGACCGGGGAGCTGTTTTTT
once | TRBJ1-1 | TRBV6-5 | . | CAIRPGRGSEAFF | TGTGCCATCAGGCCCGGGAGGGGGTCTGAAGCTTTCTTT
. | TRBJ1-1 | TRBV5-4 | . | CASSRDDTEAFF | TGTGCCAGCAGCCGGGATGACACTGAAGCTTTCTTT
. | TRBJ2-7 | TRBV6-6 | . | CASSYAKPDNEQYF | TGTGCCAGCAGTTACGCAAAGCCCGACAACGAGCAGTACTTC
. | TRBJ1-1 | TRBV7-9 | TRBD1 | CASRPTGQGKGTEAFF | TGTGCCAGCAGGCCCACGGGACAGGGGAAAGGCACTGAAGCTTTCTTT
. | TRBJ2-7 | TRBV28 | . | CASTKRGSRVFYEQYF | TGTGCCAGCACCAAAAGGGGGTCTAGGGTTTTCTACGAGCAGTACTTC
. | TRBJ1-4 | TRBV7-9 | . | CASSLAGHNNEKLFF | TGTGCCAGCAGCTTAGCGGGACACAATAATGAAAAACTGTTTTTT
. | TRBJ2-3 | TRBV11-2 | . | CASSFWLGGEADTQYF | TGTGCCAGCAGCTTTTGGTTAGGTGGGGAGGCAGATACGCAGTATTTT
. | TRBJ1-1 | TRBV30 | . | CACGQNTEAFF | TGTGCCTGCGGACAGAACACTGAAGCTTTCTTT
. | TRBJ1-1 | TRBV6-6 | . | CASSYEKMNTEAFF | TGTGCCAGCAGTTACGAGAAGATGAACACTGAAGCTTTCTTT
. | TRBJ2-2 | TRBV5-1 | . | CASSLHARTGELFF | TGCGCCAGCAGCTTACACGCACGAACCGGGGAGCTGTTTTTT
. | TRBJ2-1 | TRBV18 | . | CASSPPLNYNEQFF | TGTGCCAGCTCACCACCCTTAAACTACAATGAGCAGTTCTTC
. | TRBJ1-3 | TRBV11-1 | . | CASSSEPSGNTIYF | TGTGCCAGCAGCTCGGAGCCCTCTGGAAACACCATATATTTT
. | TRBJ1-5 | TRBV5-1 | TRBD1 | CASSPTGQGAGQPQHF | TGCGCCAGCAGCCCAACTGGACAGGGGGCGGGTCAGCCCCAGCATTTT
. | TRBJ2-7 | TRBV19 | TRBD1 | CASSRGTGDFYEQYF | TGTGCCAGTAGTCGTGGGACAGGGGATTTCTACGAGCAGTACTTC
. | TRBJ1-5 | TRBV6-1 | TRBD1 | CASRYKGQGNQPQHF | TGTGCCAGCAGATATAAGGGACAGGGAAATCAGCCCCAGCATTTT
. | TRBJ2-7 | TRBV5-1 | TRBD1 | CASSFDRGSYEQYF | TGCGCCAGCAGCTTTGACAGGGGATCCTACGAGCAGTACTTC
. | TRBJ1-5 | TRBV6-5 | TRBD1 | CASSRQGAQPQHF | TGTGCCAGCAGTCGACAGGGTGCACAGCCCCAGCATTTT
. | TRBJ2-7 | TRBV4-1 | TRBD2 | CASSQGLAGPYEQYF | TGCGCCAGCAGCCAAGGATTAGCGGGTCCCTACGAGCAGTACTTC